The clone carrying this T cell receptor (beta chain) came up many times. The antigen is unknown. MiXCR, applied by TCRdb to the RT-PCR reads, yields one record per CDR3 protein. The data contain 500,000 to 600,000 distinct CDR3 sequences, approximately 12% of them singletons. Germline V gives CDR1 SGHRS, CDR2 YFSETQ. V dropped 2 bases and J dropped 3 bases, with 6 bases sitting between them. The CDR3 has 12 amino acids. This sample is part of a study of response to subunit inactivated influenza vaccine. Study-level points and caveats: Authors suggested seasonal influenza vaccinations each recruit few new T cells.

This receptor was taken from a man between 50 and 59 years old who received an inactivated influenza vaccine. The sequencing used PBMCs from blood, collected on the day of vaccination. This sequence joins TRBV5-1 and TRBJ2-7; D call uncertain. The CDR3 is CASSFDGYEQYF. The CDR3 DNA reads TGCGCCAGCAGCTTCGACGGCTACGAGCAGTACTTC.